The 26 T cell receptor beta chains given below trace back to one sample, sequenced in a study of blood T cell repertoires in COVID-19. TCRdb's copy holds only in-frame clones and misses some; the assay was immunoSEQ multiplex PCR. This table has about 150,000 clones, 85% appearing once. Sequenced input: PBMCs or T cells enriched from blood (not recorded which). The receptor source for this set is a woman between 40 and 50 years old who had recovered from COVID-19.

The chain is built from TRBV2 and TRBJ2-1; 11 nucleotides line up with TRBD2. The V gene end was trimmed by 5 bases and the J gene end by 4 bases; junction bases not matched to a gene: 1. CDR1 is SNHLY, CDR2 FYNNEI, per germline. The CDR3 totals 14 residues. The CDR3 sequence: CASSLAGGYNEQFF. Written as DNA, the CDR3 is TGTGCCAGCAGTTTAGCGGGGGGGTACAATGAGCAGTTCTTC. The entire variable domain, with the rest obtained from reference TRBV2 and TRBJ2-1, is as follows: EPEVTQTPSHQVTQMGQEVILRCVPISNHLYFYWYRQILGQKVEFLVSFYNNEISEKSEIFDDQFSVERPDGSNFTLKIRSTKLEDSAMYFCASSLAGGYNEQFFGPGTRLTVL.

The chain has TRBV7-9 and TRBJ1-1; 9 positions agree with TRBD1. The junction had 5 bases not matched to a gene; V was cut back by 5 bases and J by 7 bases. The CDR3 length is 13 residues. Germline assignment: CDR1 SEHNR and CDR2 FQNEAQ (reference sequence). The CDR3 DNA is TGTGCCAGCAGCCCCGGGACAGGGATTGAAGCTTTCTTT. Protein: CASSPGTGIEAFF. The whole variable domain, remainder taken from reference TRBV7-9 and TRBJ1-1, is DTGVSQNPRHKITKRGQNVTFRCDPISEHNRLYWYRQTLGQGPEFLTYFQNEAQLEKSRLLSDRFSAERPKGSFSTLEIQRTEQGDSAMYLCASSPGTGIEAFFGQGTRLTVV.

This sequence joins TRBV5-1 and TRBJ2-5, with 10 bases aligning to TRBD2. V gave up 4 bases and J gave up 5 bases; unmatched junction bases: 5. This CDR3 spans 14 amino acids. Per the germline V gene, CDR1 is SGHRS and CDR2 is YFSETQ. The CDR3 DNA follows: TGCGCCAGCAGCGGTCTAGCGGGGGATGAGACCCAGTACTTC. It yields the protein CASSGLAGDETQYF.

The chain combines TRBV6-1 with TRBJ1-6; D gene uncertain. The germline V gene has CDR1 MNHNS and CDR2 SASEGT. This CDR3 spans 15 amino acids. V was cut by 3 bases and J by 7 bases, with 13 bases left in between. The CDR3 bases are TGTGCCAGCAGTGAGGGTACAGCCGTAAATTCACCCCTCCACTTT. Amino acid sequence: CASSEGTAVNSPLHF.

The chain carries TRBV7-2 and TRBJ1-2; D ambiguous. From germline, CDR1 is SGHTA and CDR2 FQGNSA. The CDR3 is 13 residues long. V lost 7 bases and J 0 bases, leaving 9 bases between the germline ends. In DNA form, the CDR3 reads TGTGCCAGCACCAACTTCTCTAACTATGGCTACACCTTC. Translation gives CASTNFSNYGYTF.

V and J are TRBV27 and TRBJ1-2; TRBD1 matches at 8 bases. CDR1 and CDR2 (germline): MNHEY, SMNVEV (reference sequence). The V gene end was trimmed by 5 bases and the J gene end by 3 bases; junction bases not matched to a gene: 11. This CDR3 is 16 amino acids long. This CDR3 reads CASSTQTGGAYYGYTF. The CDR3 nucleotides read TGTGCCAGCAGTACCCAAACAGGGGGAGCGTACTATGGCTACACCTTC.

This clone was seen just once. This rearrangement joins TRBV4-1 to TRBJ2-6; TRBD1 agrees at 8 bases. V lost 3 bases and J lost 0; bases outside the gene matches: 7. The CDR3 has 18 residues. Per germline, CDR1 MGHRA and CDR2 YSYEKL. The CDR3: CASSHRQGSLSGANVLTF. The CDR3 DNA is TGCGCCAGCAGCCACCGACAGGGGTCCCTCTCTGGGGCCAACGTCCTGACTTTC.

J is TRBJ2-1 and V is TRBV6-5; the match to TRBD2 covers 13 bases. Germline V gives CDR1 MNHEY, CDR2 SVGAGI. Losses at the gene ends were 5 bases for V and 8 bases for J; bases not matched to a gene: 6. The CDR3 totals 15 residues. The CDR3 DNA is TGTGCCAGCAGTCGGACTAGCGGGAGTCGGGATGAGCAGTTCTTC. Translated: CASSRTSGSRDEQFF.

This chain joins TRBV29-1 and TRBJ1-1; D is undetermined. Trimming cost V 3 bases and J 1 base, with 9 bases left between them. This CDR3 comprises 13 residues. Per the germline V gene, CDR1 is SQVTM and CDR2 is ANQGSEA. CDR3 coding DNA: TGCAGCGTTGATAGAGCCGAGAACACTGAAGCTTTCTTT. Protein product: CSVDRAENTEAFF.

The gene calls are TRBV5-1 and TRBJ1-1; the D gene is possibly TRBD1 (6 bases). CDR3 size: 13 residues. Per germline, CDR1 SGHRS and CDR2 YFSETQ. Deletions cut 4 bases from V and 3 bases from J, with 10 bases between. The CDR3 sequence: CASSAGQYTEAFF. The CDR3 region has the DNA TGCGCCAGCAGCGCAGGACAGTACACTGAAGCTTTCTTT.

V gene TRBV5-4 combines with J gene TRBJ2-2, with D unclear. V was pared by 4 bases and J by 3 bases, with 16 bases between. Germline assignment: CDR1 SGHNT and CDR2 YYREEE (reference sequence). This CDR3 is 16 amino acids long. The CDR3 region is CASSHAGSRDTGELFF. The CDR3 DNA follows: TGTGCCAGCAGCCATGCTGGCAGTCGGGACACCGGGGAGCTGTTTTTT.

The CDR3 bases are TGCGCCAGCAAGGACAGAAACTACGAGCAGTACTTC. Its translation is CASKDRNYEQYF. V is TRBV10-2 and J is TRBJ2-7; tentative D call: TRBD1 (6 bases). Germline lookup yields CDR1 WSHSY and CDR2 SAAADI. Trimming took off 7 bases at V and 3 bases at J, with 10 bases between the two ends. The CDR3 is 12 amino acids.

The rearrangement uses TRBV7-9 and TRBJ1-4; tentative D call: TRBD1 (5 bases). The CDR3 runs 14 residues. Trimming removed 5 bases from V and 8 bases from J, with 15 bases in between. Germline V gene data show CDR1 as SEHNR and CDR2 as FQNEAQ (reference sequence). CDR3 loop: CASSNPGGWEKLFF. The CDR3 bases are TGTGCCAGCAGCAATCCCGGGGGGTGGGAAAAACTGTTTTTT.

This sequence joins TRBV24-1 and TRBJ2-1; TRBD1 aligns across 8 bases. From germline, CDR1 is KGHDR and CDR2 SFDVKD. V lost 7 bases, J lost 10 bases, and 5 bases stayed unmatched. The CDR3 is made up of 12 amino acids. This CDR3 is CATRGTGVEQFF. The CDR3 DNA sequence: TGTGCCACCAGGGGGACAGGCGTCGAGCAGTTCTTC.

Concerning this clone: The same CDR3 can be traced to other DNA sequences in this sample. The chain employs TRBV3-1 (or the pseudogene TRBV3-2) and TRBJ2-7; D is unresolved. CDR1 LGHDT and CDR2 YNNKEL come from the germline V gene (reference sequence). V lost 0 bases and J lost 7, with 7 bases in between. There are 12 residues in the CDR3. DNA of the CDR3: TGTGCCAGCAGCCAAGATTCCGGTGAGCAGTACTTC. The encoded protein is CASSQDSGEQYF.

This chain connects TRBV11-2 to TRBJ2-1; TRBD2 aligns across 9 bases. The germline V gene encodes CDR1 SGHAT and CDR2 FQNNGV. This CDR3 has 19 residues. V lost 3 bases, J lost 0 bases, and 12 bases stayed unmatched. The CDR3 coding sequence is TGTGCCAGCAGCTTCCTTTCGTGGCGGGAGGGCCCCTCCTACAATGAGCAGTTCTTC. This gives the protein CASSFLSWREGPSYNEQFF. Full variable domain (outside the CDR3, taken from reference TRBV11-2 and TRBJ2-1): EAGVAQSPRYKIIEKRQSVAFWCNPISGHATLYWYQQILGQGPKLLIQFQNNGVVDDSQLPKDRFSAERLKGVDSTLKIQPAKLEDSAVYLCASSFLSWREGPSYNEQFFGPGTRLTVL.

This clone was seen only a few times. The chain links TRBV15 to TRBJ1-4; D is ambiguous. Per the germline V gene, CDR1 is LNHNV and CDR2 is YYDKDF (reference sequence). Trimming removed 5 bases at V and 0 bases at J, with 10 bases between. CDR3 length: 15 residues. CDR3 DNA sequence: TGTGCCACCAGCCAGCGTCTTGCAACTAATGAAAAACTGTTTTTT. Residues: CATSQRLATNEKLFF.

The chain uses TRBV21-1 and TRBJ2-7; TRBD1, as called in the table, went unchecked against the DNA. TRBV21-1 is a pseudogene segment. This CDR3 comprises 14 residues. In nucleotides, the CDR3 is TGTGCCAGCGGCCAAGGGCAGGGGGCCTACGAGCAGTACTTC. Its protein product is CASGQGQGAYEQYF.

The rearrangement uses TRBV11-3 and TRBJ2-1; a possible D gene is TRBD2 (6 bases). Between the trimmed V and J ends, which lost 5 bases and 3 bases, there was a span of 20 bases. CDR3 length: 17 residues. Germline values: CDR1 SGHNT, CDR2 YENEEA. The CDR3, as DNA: TGTGCCAGCAGCCAGGGAGGTGGGGACCGAATCTACAATGAGCAGTTCTTC. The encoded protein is CASSQGGGDRIYNEQFF.

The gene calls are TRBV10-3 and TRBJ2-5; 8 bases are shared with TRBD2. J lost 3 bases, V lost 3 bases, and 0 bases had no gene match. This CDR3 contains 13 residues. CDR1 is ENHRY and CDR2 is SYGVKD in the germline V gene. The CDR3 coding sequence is TGTGCCATCAGTGACGGGGGGGAAGAGACCCAGTACTTC. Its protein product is CAISDGGEETQYF.

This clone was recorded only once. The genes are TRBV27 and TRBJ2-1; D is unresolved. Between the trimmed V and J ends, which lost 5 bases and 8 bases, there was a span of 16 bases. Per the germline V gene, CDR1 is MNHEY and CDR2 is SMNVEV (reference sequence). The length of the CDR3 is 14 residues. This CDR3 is CASSLMAPWYEQFF. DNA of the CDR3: TGTGCCAGCAGTCTGATGGCACCGTGGTATGAGCAGTTCTTC.

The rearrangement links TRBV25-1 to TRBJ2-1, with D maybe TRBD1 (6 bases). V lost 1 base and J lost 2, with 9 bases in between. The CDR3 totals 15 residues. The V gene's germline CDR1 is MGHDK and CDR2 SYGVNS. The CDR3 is CASSEFRGTYNEQFF. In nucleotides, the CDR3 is TGTGCCAGCAGTGAATTCAGGGGAACCTACAATGAGCAGTTCTTC.

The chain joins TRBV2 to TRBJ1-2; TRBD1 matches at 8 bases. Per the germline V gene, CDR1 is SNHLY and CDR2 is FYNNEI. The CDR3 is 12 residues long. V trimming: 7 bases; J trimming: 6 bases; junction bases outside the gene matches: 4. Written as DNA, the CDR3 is TGTGCCAGCAACTCACAGGGGGATGGCTACACCTTC. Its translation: CASNSQGDGYTF. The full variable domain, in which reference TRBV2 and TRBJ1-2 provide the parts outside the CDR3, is EPEVTQTPSHQVTQMGQEVILRCVPISNHLYFYWYRQILGQKVEFLVSFYNNEISEKSEIFDDQFSVERPDGSNFTLKIRSTKLEDSAMYFCASNSQGDGYTFGSGTRLTVV.

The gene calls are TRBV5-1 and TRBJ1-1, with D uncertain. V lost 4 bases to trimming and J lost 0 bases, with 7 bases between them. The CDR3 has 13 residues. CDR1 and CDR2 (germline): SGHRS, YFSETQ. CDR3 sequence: CASSAGVNTEAFF. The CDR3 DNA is TGCGCCAGCAGCGCCGGGGTGAACACTGAAGCTTTCTTT.

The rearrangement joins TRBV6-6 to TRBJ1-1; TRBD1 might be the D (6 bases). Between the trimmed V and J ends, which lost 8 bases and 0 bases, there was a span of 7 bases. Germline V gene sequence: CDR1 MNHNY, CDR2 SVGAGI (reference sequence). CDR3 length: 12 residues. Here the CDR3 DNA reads TGTGCCAGCGGACAGCTGAACACTGAAGCTTTCTTT. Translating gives CASGQLNTEAFF.

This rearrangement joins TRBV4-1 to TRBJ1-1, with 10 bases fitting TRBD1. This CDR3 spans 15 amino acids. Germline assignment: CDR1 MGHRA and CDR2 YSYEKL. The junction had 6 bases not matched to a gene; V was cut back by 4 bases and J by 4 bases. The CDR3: CASSPRTGGGTEAFF. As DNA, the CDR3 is TGCGCCAGCAGCCCCCGGACAGGGGGTGGCACTGAAGCTTTCTTT.